This T cell receptor beta chain was identified in a study of somatic mutations in cytotoxic T cells in rheumatoid arthritis. Regarding the study as a whole: With age, CD8+ clonality increased in rheumatoid arthritis patients, whereas no such increase appeared in healthy controls. It was found that CD8+ T-cell clonality in rheumatoid arthritis patients did not differ significantly from that in age-matched healthy controls. A finding that went unadjusted for multiple comparisons was the slight underrepresentation of TRBV07 in rheumatoid arthritis patients.

For this clone: Its cognate antigen is unknown.

Produced via immunoSEQ multiplex PCR; TCRdb's table is partial and in-frame only. The sample yields about 7,000 clones, 60% to 75% seen once. Germline CDR1 is SGHAT and CDR2 is FQDESV (reference sequence). CDR3 size: 15 residues. The V segment lost 4 bases and the J segment 3 bases; nucleotides outside the gene matches: 5. The source is an adult with rheumatoid arthritis. V and J are TRBV11-1 and TRBJ2-7, with 11 bases aligning to TRBD2. Sequenced sample: CD8+ T cells sorted from blood. This CDR3 is CASSSWTSGFYEQYF. The CDR3, as DNA: TGTGCCAGCAGCTCCTGGACTAGCGGGTTCTACGAGCAGTACTTC.